The sequence of this TCR beta chain was determined in a study of T-cell reconstitution after alpha-beta-depleted transplantation in children. Using unique molecular identifiers, the investigators prepared the TCRbeta library. Using its own MiXCR run on the PCR reads, TCRdb lists one record per CDR3 protein. The table has 150,000 to 250,000 distinct CDR3 sequences, 6.3% seen once. This clonotype was observed many times. The specimen was PBMCs, collected before TCRalphabeta/CD19-depleted stem cell transplant. The receptor comes from a girl less than two years old with combined immunodeficiency, due to receive a stem cell transplant.

The CDR3 DNA reads as TGTGCCAGCAGCTTAGGCGCGGGGCGGACTGAAGCTTTCTTT. This gives the protein CASSLGAGRTEAFF. The chain recombines TRBV7-8 with TRBJ1-1; D is possibly TRBD1 (5 bases). CDR1 SGHVS and CDR2 FQNEAQ come from the germline V gene. The V end was cut by 1 base, the J end by 5 bases, with 11 bases between. This CDR3 spans 14 amino acids.